Listed here are 21 T cell receptor beta chains from one sample, sequenced in a study of cytotoxic CD8 clonotypes in ibrutinib-treated CLL (dated by TCRdb to the early 2020s). Libraries came from the immunoSEQ multiplex PCR assay. Held by TCRdb, this immuneACCESS table contains in-frame sequences only and omits some clones. Under half of the omission traces to an unresolved V gene where checked; the cause of the rest is unknown. The sample table holds 100,000 to 150,000 clones, of which around 85% were seen once. The ten largest clonotypes hold roughly 1.9% of the sample. The time point label corresponds to: around 25 months on ibrutinib. The sequences come from PBMCs, collected after 24 months of ibrutinib treatment. The receptors shown here come from a human donor with chronic lymphocytic leukemia.

V usage is TRBV13 and J usage is TRBJ2-1; no clear D gene. The V end lost 1 base, the J end lost 0 bases, and 10 bases lay between the germline ends. CDR1 and CDR2 from the germline V gene are PRHDT and FYEKMQ (reference sequence). The CDR3 runs 16 residues. The CDR3 coding sequence is TGTGCCAGCAGCTTAGCGGCGGAAGGCTCCTACAATGAGCAGTTCTTC. Its translation is CASSLAAEGSYNEQFF.

The chain recombines TRBV30 with TRBJ2-7; no clear D gene. Germline lookup yields CDR1 GTSNPN and CDR2 SVGIG (reference sequence). This CDR3 has 12 amino acids. V was shortened by 5 bases and J by 1 base, with 9 bases between the two germline ends. For the CDR3, the DNA is TGTGCCTGGGACATCAGTTCCTACGAGCAGTACTTC. It codes for CAWDISSYEQYF.

Note on this clone: One end of the junction fails to match germline, which may point to a read error. The J gene is TRBJ1-2, the V gene TRBV7-6; 10 nucleotides align to TRBD1. Germline assignment: CDR1 SGHVS and CDR2 FNYEAQ. The CDR3 runs 16 residues. The CDR3 protein is CASSLEGTGVLYGYTF. The CDR3 coding sequence is TGTGCCAGCAGCTTAGAAGGGACAGGGGTTTTGTATGGGTACACCTTC. Based on the CDR3 plus reference TRBV7-6 and TRBJ1-2, the full variable domain is GAGVSQSPRYKVTKRGQDVALRCDPISGHVSLYWYRQALGQGPEFLTYFNYEAQQDKSGLPNDRFSAERPEGSISTLTIQRTEQRDSAMYRCASSLEGTGVLYGYTFGSGTRLTVV.

The rearrangement links TRBV28 to TRBJ2-4; D not resolved. The CDR3 loop spans 15 amino acids. Trimming pared 3 bases from V and 3 bases from J, leaving 12 bases between. The germline gives CDR1 MDHEN, CDR2 SYDVKM. The CDR3 loop reads CASSLPQDHKNIQYF. In DNA, the CDR3 is TGTGCCAGCAGTTTGCCGCAGGACCACAAAAACATTCAGTACTTC.

The genes are TRBV7-8 and TRBJ1-1; no clear D. Trimming stripped 5 bases from V and 0 bases from J, with 13 bases between. Germline CDR1 is SGHVS and CDR2 is FQNEAQ. The CDR3 is 15 amino acids. This CDR3 reads CASSMHRELNTEAFF. The DNA of the CDR3 is TGTGCCAGCAGCATGCACCGGGAGCTGAACACTGAAGCTTTCTTT. The whole variable domain, remainder taken from reference TRBV7-8 and TRBJ1-1, is GAGVSQSPRYKVAKRGQDVALRCDPISGHVSLFWYQQALGQGPEFLTYFQNEAQLDKSGLPSDRFFAERPEGSVSTLKIQRTQQEDSAVYLCASSMHRELNTEAFFGQGTRLTVV.

This chain links TRBV11-1 with TRBJ2-2; no clear D gene. This CDR3 comprises 16 residues. CDR1 is SGHAT and CDR2 is FQDESV in the germline V gene (reference sequence). V lost 2 bases and J 0 bases, leaving 10 bases between the germline ends. CDR3 protein: CASSLRVGTNTGELFF. The CDR3 region has the DNA TGTGCCAGCAGCTTACGTGTGGGAACGAACACCGGGGAGCTGTTTTTT.

The chain joins TRBV2 to TRBJ2-1; TRBD2 matches at 11 bases. Per germline, CDR1 SNHLY and CDR2 FYNNEI. V gave up 7 bases and J gave up 2 bases; unmatched junction bases: 13. CDR3 size: 18 residues. The CDR3 DNA is TGTGCCAGCACTAAAAAGGGGACTAGCGGAAATGCCTACAATGAGCAGTTCTTC. Its protein is CASTKKGTSGNAYNEQFF.

The DNA for the CDR3 is TGTGCCAGCAGCTTAACTGAGACCAGGAACACCGGGGAGCTGTTTTTT. This encodes CASSLTETRNTGELFF. The J gene is TRBJ2-2, the V gene TRBV7-3; no reliable D call. V was pared by 0 bases and J by 1 base, with 9 bases between. Germline V gene data show CDR1 as SGHTA and CDR2 as FQGTGA. The CDR3 totals 16 residues.

The rearrangement uses TRBV10-3 and TRBJ2-2; TRBD1 matches 7 bases. There are 14 residues in the CDR3. Unmatched junction bases numbered 3, after V lost 5 bases and J lost 3 bases. The germline V gene has CDR1 ENHRY and CDR2 SYGVKD. This CDR3 is CAISSDRYTGELFF. The CDR3 DNA sequence: TGTGCCATCAGTTCGGACAGGTACACCGGGGAGCTGTTTTTT.

The V and J genes are TRBV7-2 and TRBJ1-2; D may be TRBD1 (5 bases). The CDR3 is 15 amino acids. V was shortened by 2 bases and J by 1 base, with 11 bases between the two germline ends. Looked up from germline, CDR1 is SGHTA and CDR2 is FQGNSA. Here the CDR3 reads CASSLNRGDNYGYTF. DNA of the CDR3: TGTGCCAGCAGCTTAAATAGGGGCGATAACTATGGCTACACCTTC.

The rearrangement joins TRBV28 to TRBJ2-2; 9 bases are a match to TRBD2. Germline V gene sequence: CDR1 MDHEN, CDR2 SYDVKM. This CDR3 comprises 17 residues. The ends lost 6 bases at V and 3 bases at J; junction bases unmatched: 11. The CDR3 loop reads CASSQGLATDYTGELFF. In DNA, the CDR3 is TGTGCCAGCAGCCAAGGACTAGCGACGGATTACACCGGGGAGCTGTTTTTT.

The gene calls are TRBV7-9 and TRBJ2-3; D might be TRBD2 (5 bases). The CDR3 length is 14 residues. CDR1 and CDR2 (germline): SEHNR, FQNEAQ (reference sequence). Trimming cost V 8 bases and J 0 bases, with 12 bases left between them. In DNA form, the CDR3 reads TGTGCCAGCGGGAGTGAGACCAGCACAGATACGCAGTATTTT. Translation: CASGSETSTDTQYF.

This sequence joins TRBV18 and TRBJ1-2; 10 bases fit TRBD1. The CDR3 runs 14 residues. Trimming removed 2 bases from V and 7 bases from J; junction bases left unmatched: 4. Germline lookup yields CDR1 KGHSH and CDR2 LQKENI. The CDR3 protein is CASSPSGTGVGYTF. The DNA of the CDR3 is TGTGCCAGCTCACCATCAGGGACAGGGGTTGGCTACACCTTC.

This rearrangement joins TRBV7-9 to TRBJ2-5; no reliable D call. The CDR3 runs 13 residues. The V end lost 3 bases, the J end lost 0 bases, and 5 bases lay between the germline ends. Germline CDR1 and CDR2: SEHNR and FQNEAQ (reference sequence). CDR3: CASSFQHQETQYF. In nucleotides, the CDR3 is TGTGCCAGCAGCTTCCAGCACCAAGAGACCCAGTACTTC.

The chain combines TRBV28 with TRBJ2-3; 7 positions agree with TRBD2. Germline V gene lookup returns CDR1 MDHEN and CDR2 SYDVKM. V gave up 10 bases and J gave up 5 bases; unmatched junction bases: 6. This CDR3 is built from 12 residues. CDR3 amino acids: CATERDLDTQYF. CDR3 nucleotides: TGTGCCACCGAGCGGGACCTAGATACGCAGTATTTT.

This chain links TRBV14 with TRBJ2-5; tentative D call: TRBD2 (6 bases). The CDR3 loop spans 16 amino acids. CDR1 is SGHDN and CDR2 is FVKESK in the germline V gene. The ends were cut back, 2 bases at V and 4 bases at J, with 17 bases in the middle. Written as DNA, the CDR3 is TGTGCCAGCAGCCAATGGGGGACTGGTGTAGGAGAGACCCAGTACTTC. It specifies CASSQWGTGVGETQYF. Using reference TRBV14 and TRBJ2-5 for the parts outside the CDR3, the full variable domain is EAGVTQFPSHSVIEKGQTVTLRCDPISGHDNLYWYRRVMGKEIKFLLHFVKESKQDESGMPNNRFLAERTGGTYSTLKVQPAELEDSGVYFCASSQWGTGVGETQYFGPGTRLLVL.

The J gene is TRBJ1-2, the V gene TRBV6-6, with D perhaps TRBD1 (6 bases). In germline, CDR1 is MNHNY, CDR2 SVGAGI (reference sequence). The germline V and J ends were trimmed by 11 bases and 8 bases, with 21 bases remaining between them. This CDR3 has 13 amino acids. The CDR3 nucleotides read TGTGCCTGCGAGGCGGGGGGCGCAGGGGGCTACACCTTC. Protein product: CACEAGGAGGYTF.

Notes on this clone: The identical CDR3 is also encoded by other nucleotide sequences in the sample. V gene TRBV7-2 combines with J gene TRBJ2-3; 9 bases are shared with TRBD2. From germline, CDR1 is SGHTA and CDR2 FQGNSA. The CDR3 runs to 15 residues. V was pared by 1 base and J by 4 bases, with 3 bases of the junction left unmatched. The DNA of the CDR3 is TGTGCCAGCAGCTTAGTAGCGGGAGTTGCAGATACGCAGTATTTT. It specifies CASSLVAGVADTQYF.

The genes are TRBV6-1 and TRBJ2-1, with 10 nucleotides matching TRBD2. The CDR3 length is 16 residues. Germline loops: CDR1 MNHNS, CDR2 SASEGT. V gave up 8 bases and J gave up 2 bases; unmatched junction bases: 9. The CDR3 reads CASREGSGRAYNEQFF. The CDR3 DNA sequence: TGTGCCAGCCGGGAAGGAAGCGGGAGGGCCTACAATGAGCAGTTCTTC.

V gene TRBV29-1 combines with J gene TRBJ2-7, with D hard to call. The germline V and J ends were trimmed by 2 bases and 7 bases, with 9 bases remaining between them. This CDR3 has 11 amino acids. The germline V gene has CDR1 SQVTM and CDR2 ANQGSEA. The CDR3 loop is CSVESRNEQYF. CDR3 in DNA: TGCAGCGTTGAATCCCGGAATGAGCAGTACTTC.

The rearrangement uses TRBV4-1 and TRBJ2-3; TRBD1 might be the D (6 bases). The length of the CDR3 is 13 residues. The V end was cut by 6 bases, the J end by 9 bases, with 16 bases between. Germline V gives CDR1 MGHRA, CDR2 YSYEKL. In nucleotides, the CDR3 is TGCGCCAGCAGGCCCCAGGGGCGGAGAACGCAGTATTTT. As protein: CASRPQGRRTQYF.